The 23 T cell receptor beta chains in this list originate from one sample, sequenced in a study of OX40 agonist ivuxolimab in advanced cancers. Repertoires were generated with immunoSEQ multiplex PCR, while TCRdb's copy carries only in-frame clones and drops some. The sample lists 15,000 to 20,000 clones; approximately 83% were seen once. This sample comprised CD4+ or CD8+ T cells sorted from blood, obtained in a trial of the OX40 agonist ivuxolimab. Receptor source: an adult with an advanced solid tumor such as melanoma, head and neck, liver or kidney cancer.

The chain joins TRBV2 to TRBJ1-2, with D perhaps matching TRBD1 (5 bases). This CDR3 region has 14 residues. Deletions cut 4 bases from V and 7 bases from J, with 16 bases between. Per the germline V gene, CDR1 is SNHLY and CDR2 is FYNNEI. CDR3 sequence reads: CASSAGSVTAGYTF. The CDR3 DNA reads as TGTGCCAGCAGTGCAGGGAGTGTAACGGCTGGCTACACCTTC.

The chain couples TRBV19 to TRBJ2-6; D is possibly TRBD1 or TRBD2 (5 bases each). Trimming removed 3 bases from V and 2 bases from J, with 17 bases in between. The CDR3 covers 18 residues. The germline V gene has CDR1 LNHDA and CDR2 SQIVND (reference sequence). This CDR3 is CASSMGVSRAAGANVLTF. CDR3 in DNA: TGTGCCAGTAGTATGGGGGTTAGCAGGGCGGCTGGGGCCAACGTCCTGACTTTC.

This chain uses TRBV6-1 with TRBJ1-2, with D unclear. V gave up 6 bases and J gave up 4 bases, with 12 bases separating them. Germline-derived CDR1 and CDR2 are MNHNS and SASEGT. The length of the CDR3 is 13 residues. CDR3 sequence reads: CASREEVSYGYTF. The CDR3 region has the DNA TGTGCCAGCAGGGAGGAGGTTAGCTATGGCTACACCTTC.

The J gene is TRBJ2-7, the V gene TRBV11-2; the D gene is possibly TRBD2 (6 bases). Trimming pared 1 base from V and 1 base from J, leaving 14 bases between. CDR1 SGHAT and CDR2 FQNNGV come from the germline V gene. The length of the CDR3 is 16 residues. Here the CDR3 DNA reads TGTGCCAGCAGCTTAGGGGCGGGAATGGGATCCTACGAGCAGTACTTC. The encoded protein is CASSLGAGMGSYEQYF.

The V and J genes are TRBV18 and TRBJ1-3; D unresolved. V lost 3 bases and J lost 2, with 14 bases in between. CDR1 and CDR2 from the germline V gene are KGHSH and LQKENI. This CDR3 has 16 amino acids. Written as DNA, the CDR3 is TGTGCCAGCTCACCCAAGACGGCCGGAGCTGGAAACACCATATATTTT. Protein product: CASSPKTAGAGNTIYF.

V is TRBV28 and J is TRBJ1-4, with D possibly matching TRBD1 (5 bases). The V end lost 6 bases, the J end lost 7 bases, and 18 bases lay between the germline ends. The CDR3 extends over 15 amino acids. The germline V gene encodes CDR1 MDHEN and CDR2 SYDVKM. The CDR3 region is CASSPGAGLVEKLFF. In DNA, the CDR3 is TGTGCCAGCAGCCCCGGGGCAGGCCTTGTTGAAAAACTGTTTTTT.

V and J are TRBV5-4 and TRBJ2-1, with 10 bases matching TRBD2. Germline CDR1 is SGHNT and CDR2 is YYREEE (reference sequence). The CDR3 has 15 amino acids. The V and J ends lost 5 bases and 8 bases, in that order; junction bases with no gene match: 10. The CDR3 loop reads CASRAGTSDIHEQFF. CDR3 bases: TGTGCCAGCAGGGCCGGGACTAGCGACATTCATGAGCAGTTCTTC.

The chain uses TRBV28 and TRBJ2-5; a possible D gene is TRBD1 (6 bases). The CDR3 runs 15 residues. Germline CDR1 is MDHEN and CDR2 is SYDVKM. V was pared by 7 bases and J by 3 bases, with 18 bases between. The CDR3 nucleotides are TGTGCCAGCATCCCTCAGGGGCCCAAAAAAGAGACCCAGTACTTC. Its protein is CASIPQGPKKETQYF.

This clone is a singleton in its sample. Its ends do not fully match the called genes, so a read error is possible. CDR3 loop: CASSPNGGEPQYF. CDR3 bases: TGTGCTAGCAGCCCCAACGGTGGAGAGCCCCAGTACTTC. The chain recombines TRBV7-7 with TRBJ2-5; D gene ambiguous. Looked up from germline, CDR1 is SSHAT and CDR2 is FNYEAQ (reference sequence). There are 13 residues in the CDR3.

The chain joins TRBV5-5 to TRBJ1-3, with a possible D match to TRBD1 (5 bases). Germline V lookup: CDR1 SGHKS, CDR2 YYEKEE (reference sequence). V dropped 4 bases and J dropped 4 bases, with 24 bases sitting between them. The CDR3 runs 18 residues. CDR3: CASSLHYRQRTSGNTIYF. CDR3 coding DNA: TGTGCCAGCAGCCTCCATTACAGGCAACGGACCTCCGGAAACACCATATATTTT.

The chain links TRBV9 to TRBJ2-5; 13 bases map to TRBD2. The CDR3 is 17 residues long. Trimming cost V 0 bases and J 5 bases; bases outside gene matches: 7. Germline CDR1 SGDLS, CDR2 YYNGEE. The chain's CDR3 is CASSVGLAGGAGETQYF. In nucleotides, the CDR3 is TGTGCCAGCAGCGTAGGACTAGCGGGGGGCGCCGGGGAGACCCAGTACTTC.

V and J are TRBV28 and TRBJ1-5; D gene ambiguous. This CDR3 region has 14 residues. Germline V gene data show CDR1 as MDHEN and CDR2 as SYDVKM. The V and J ends lost 8 bases and 4 bases respectively, with 15 bases between them. CDR3 sequence (DNA): TGTGCCAGCCGCCTCCGGGTCTTTAATCAGCCCCAGCATTTT. It is translated as CASRLRVFNQPQHF.

This clone was observed once. The rearrangement links TRBV19 to TRBJ2-7, with 7 bases that match TRBD1. From germline, CDR1 is LNHDA and CDR2 SQIVND (reference sequence). CDR3 length: 14 amino acids. The J segment lost 4 bases and the V segment lost 6 bases, leaving 9 bases of the junction unmatched. This chain's CDR3 is CASSQFRDSYEQYF. CDR3 sequence (DNA): TGTGCCAGTAGCCAGTTCCGGGACAGTTACGAGCAGTACTTC. Combining the CDR3 with reference TRBV19 and TRBJ2-7 gives the whole variable domain DGGITQSPKYLFRKEGQNVTLSCEQNLNHDAMYWYRQDPGQGLRLIYYSQIVNDFQKGDIAEGYSVSREKKESFPLTVTSAQKNPTAFYLCASSQFRDSYEQYFGPGTRLTVT.

The V and J genes are TRBV9 and TRBJ2-7; D is undetermined. The CDR3 totals 13 residues. V dropped 4 bases and J dropped 3 bases, with 11 bases sitting between them. Germline CDR1 SGDLS, CDR2 YYNGEE. The CDR3 region has the DNA TGTGCCAGCAGCACCCGAGACGGCTACGAGCAGTACTTC. The encoded protein is CASSTRDGYEQYF.

This sequence joins TRBV7-9 and TRBJ1-1; TRBD1 might be the D (6 bases). CDR3 length equals 13 residues. Germline CDR1 is SEHNR and CDR2 is FQNEAQ (reference sequence). V was trimmed by 6 bases and J by 2 bases, leaving 10 bases between them. CDR3 nucleotide sequence: TGTGCCAGCAGTTCACAGGGCAACACTGAAGCTTTCTTT. It codes for CASSSQGNTEAFF.

The chain employs TRBV14 and TRBJ2-5; D ambiguous. The germline CDR1 and CDR2 sequences are SGHDN and FVKESK. The CDR3 spans 12 residues. V shed 2 bases and J shed 5 bases, with 6 bases lying between them. The CDR3 sequence is CASSQSRETQYF. The CDR3 DNA follows: TGTGCCAGCAGCCAATCTCGGGAGACCCAGTACTTC.

The chain uses TRBV27 and TRBJ2-7; the D gene is possibly TRBD2 (6 bases). Germline CDR1 is MNHEY and CDR2 is SMNVEV (reference sequence). V lost 6 bases and J 0 bases, leaving 15 bases between the germline ends. The CDR3 runs 15 residues. The CDR3 protein is CASSPLAGYSYEQYF. The CDR3 coding sequence is TGTGCCAGCAGCCCTCTGGCGGGGTACTCCTACGAGCAGTACTTC.

The V and J genes are TRBV4-2 and TRBJ2-7; no reliable D call. Looked up from germline, CDR1 is LGHNA and CDR2 is YNFKEQ. V gave up 4 bases and J gave up 0 bases, with 10 bases separating them. The CDR3 is 14 residues long. The CDR3 region is CASSLGRSSYEQYF. The CDR3 DNA sequence: TGTGCCAGCAGCCTAGGGCGCAGCTCCTACGAGCAGTACTTC.

Comments on this clone: Other nucleotide sequences in the sample specify the same CDR3. The chain employs TRBV5-8 and TRBJ1-2; D is ambiguous. Trimming shortened V by 3 bases and J by 4 bases, and 16 bases separated the two germline ends. Germline-derived CDR1 and CDR2 are SGHTS and YDEGEE. The CDR3 extends over 15 amino acids. The CDR3 DNA sequence: TGTGCCAGCAGCTCACCAGACGGATGGGGCTATGGCTACACCTTC. It specifies CASSSPDGWGYGYTF. The entire variable domain, with the rest obtained from reference TRBV5-8 and TRBJ1-2, is as follows: EAGVTQSPTHLIKTRGQQATLRCSPISGHTSVYWYQQALGLGLQFLLWYDEGEERNRGNFPPRFSGRQFPNYSSELNVNALELEDSALYLCASSSPDGWGYGYTFGSGTRLTVV.

This chain links TRBV28 with TRBJ1-5; D gene ambiguous. Germline lookup yields CDR1 MDHEN and CDR2 SYDVKM. There are 13 residues in the CDR3. V was clipped by 4 bases and J by 7 bases, with 11 bases between them. In DNA, the CDR3 is TGTGCCAGCAGTTCGACGGGCCGACAGCCCCAGCATTTT. This encodes CASSSTGRQPQHF.

The gene calls are TRBV18 and TRBJ2-1; 11 positions match TRBD2. In germline, CDR1 is KGHSH, CDR2 LQKENI. The CDR3 runs 16 residues. Trimming took 3 bases from V and 5 from J; bases not matched to a gene: 6. Written as DNA, the CDR3 is TGTGCCAGCTCACCGAATCTAGCGGGAGGCGACAATGAGCAGTTCTTC. Amino acids: CASSPNLAGGDNEQFF.

The chain employs TRBV28 and TRBJ1-2; 8 positions match TRBD1. Germline CDR1 reads MDHEN; CDR2 reads SYDVKM. J lost 8 bases, V lost 6 bases, and 17 bases had no gene match. The CDR3 spans 16 residues. The CDR3 sequence is CASRDVTGGSSRGYTF. As DNA, the CDR3 is TGTGCCAGCAGAGACGTTACAGGGGGGAGTTCACGCGGCTACACCTTC.

The CDR3 nucleotides read TGTGCCAGCAGCCTTAGGGGATCCGGCTCCTACAATGAGCAGTTCTTC. It specifies CASSLRGSGSYNEQFF. The V gene is TRBV11-2, the J gene TRBJ2-1; D may be TRBD1 (5 bases). The CDR3 runs to 16 residues. The ends were cut back, 5 bases at V and 0 bases at J, with 14 bases in the middle. The V gene's germline CDR1 is SGHAT and CDR2 FQNNGV.